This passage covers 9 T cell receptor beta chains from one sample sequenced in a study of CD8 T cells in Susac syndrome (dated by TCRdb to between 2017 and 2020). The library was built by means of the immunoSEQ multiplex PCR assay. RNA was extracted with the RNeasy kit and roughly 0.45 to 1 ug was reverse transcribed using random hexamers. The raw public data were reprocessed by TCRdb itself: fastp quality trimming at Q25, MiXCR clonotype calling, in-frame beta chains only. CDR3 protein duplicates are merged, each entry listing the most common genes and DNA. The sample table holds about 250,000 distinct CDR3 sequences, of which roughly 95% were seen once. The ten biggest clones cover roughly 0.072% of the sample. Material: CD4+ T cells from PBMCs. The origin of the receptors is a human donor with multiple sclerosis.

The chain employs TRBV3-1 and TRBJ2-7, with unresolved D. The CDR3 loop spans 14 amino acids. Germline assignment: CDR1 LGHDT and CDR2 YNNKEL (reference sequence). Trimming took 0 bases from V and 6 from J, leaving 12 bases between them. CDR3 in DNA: TGTGCCAGCAGCCAAGATCTCTCCACGGGCGAGCAGTACGTC. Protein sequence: CASSQDLSTGEQYV.

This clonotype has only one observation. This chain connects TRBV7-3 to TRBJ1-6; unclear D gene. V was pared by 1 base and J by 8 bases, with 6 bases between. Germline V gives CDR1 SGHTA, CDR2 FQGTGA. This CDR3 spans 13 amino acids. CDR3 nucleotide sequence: TGTGCCAGCAGCTTAAGTCCCGATTCACCCCTCCACTTT. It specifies CASSLSPDSPLHF.

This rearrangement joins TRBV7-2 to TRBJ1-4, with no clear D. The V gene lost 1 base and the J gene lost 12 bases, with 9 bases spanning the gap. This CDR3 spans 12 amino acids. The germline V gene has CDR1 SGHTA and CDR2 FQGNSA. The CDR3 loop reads CASSLEIGQLFF. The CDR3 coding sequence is TGTGCCAGCAGCTTAGAAATAGGCCAACTGTTTTTT.

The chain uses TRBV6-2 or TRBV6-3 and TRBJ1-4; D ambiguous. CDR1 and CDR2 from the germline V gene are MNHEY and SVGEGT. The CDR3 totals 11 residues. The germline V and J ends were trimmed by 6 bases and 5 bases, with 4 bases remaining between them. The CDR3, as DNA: TGTGCCAGCAGCCACAATGAAAAACTGTTTTTT. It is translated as CASSHNEKLFF.

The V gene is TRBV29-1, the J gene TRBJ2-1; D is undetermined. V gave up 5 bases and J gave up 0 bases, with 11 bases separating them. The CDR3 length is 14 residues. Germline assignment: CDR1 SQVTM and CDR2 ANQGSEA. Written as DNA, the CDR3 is TGCAGCGTTTCGGCTAGAGGCTCCTACAATGAGCAGTTCTTC. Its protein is CSVSARGSYNEQFF.

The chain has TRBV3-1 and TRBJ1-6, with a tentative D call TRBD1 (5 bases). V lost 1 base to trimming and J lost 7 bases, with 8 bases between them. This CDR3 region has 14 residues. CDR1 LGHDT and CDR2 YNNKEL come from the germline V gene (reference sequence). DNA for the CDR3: TGTGCCAGCAGCCAAGTGGGGCGGAATTCACCCCTCCACTTT. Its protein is CASSQVGRNSPLHF.

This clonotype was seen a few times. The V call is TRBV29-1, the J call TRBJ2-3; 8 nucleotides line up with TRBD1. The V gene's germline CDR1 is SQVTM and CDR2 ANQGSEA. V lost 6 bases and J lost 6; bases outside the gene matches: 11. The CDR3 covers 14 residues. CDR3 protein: CSVVRTGSTDTQYF. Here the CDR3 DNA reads TGCAGCGTGGTCAGGACAGGGTCAACGGATACGCAGTATTTT.

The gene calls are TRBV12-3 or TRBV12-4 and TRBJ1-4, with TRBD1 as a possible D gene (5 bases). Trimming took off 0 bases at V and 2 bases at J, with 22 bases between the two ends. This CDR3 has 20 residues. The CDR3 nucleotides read TGTGCCAGCAGTTTAGCCCGGCGGGGGTTTTTAGGTCGTACTAATGAAAAACTGTTTTTT. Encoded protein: CASSLARRGFLGRTNEKLFF.

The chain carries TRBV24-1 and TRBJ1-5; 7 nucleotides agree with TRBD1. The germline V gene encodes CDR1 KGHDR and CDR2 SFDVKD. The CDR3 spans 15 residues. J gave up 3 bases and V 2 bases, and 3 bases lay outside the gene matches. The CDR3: CATSDSGQDNQPQHF. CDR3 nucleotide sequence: TGTGCCACCAGTGATTCCGGACAGGACAATCAGCCCCAGCATTTT.